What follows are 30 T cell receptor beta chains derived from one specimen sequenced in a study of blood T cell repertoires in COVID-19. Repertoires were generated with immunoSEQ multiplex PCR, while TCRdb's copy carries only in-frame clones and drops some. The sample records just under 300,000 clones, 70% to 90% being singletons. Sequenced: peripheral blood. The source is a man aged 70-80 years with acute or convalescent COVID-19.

This CDR3 reads CASSLGGQGKDETQYF. CDR3 sequence (DNA): TGTGCCAGCAGCTTAGGCGGACAGGGGAAGGATGAGACCCAGTACTTC. The V call is TRBV7-2, the J call TRBJ2-5; 9 bases fit TRBD1. CDR3 length: 16 amino acids. Germline CDR1 SGHTA, CDR2 FQGNSA. The junction had 8 bases not matched to a gene; V was cut back by 1 base and J by 5 bases. Together with reference TRBV7-2 and TRBJ2-5, the CDR3 gives the full variable domain: GAGVSQSPSNKVTEKGKDVELRCDPISGHTALYWYRQSLGQGLEFLIYFQGNSAPDKSGLPSDRFSAERTGGSVSTLTIQRTQQEDSAVYLCASSLGGQGKDETQYFGPGTRLLVL.

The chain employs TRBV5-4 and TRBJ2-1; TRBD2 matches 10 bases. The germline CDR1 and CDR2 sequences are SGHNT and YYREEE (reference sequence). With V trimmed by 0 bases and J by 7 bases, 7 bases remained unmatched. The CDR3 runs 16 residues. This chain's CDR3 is CASSLDVGLARNEQFF. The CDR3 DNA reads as TGTGCCAGCAGCTTGGATGTGGGACTAGCGAGGAATGAGCAGTTCTTC.

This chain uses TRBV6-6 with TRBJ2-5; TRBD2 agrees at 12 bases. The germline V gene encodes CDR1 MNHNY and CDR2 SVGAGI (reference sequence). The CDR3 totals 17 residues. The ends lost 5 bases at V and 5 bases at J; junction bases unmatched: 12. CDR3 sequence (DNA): TGTGCCAGCAGTCGGACCCATGGACTAGCGGGGACTGAGACCCAGTACTTC. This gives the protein CASSRTHGLAGTETQYF.

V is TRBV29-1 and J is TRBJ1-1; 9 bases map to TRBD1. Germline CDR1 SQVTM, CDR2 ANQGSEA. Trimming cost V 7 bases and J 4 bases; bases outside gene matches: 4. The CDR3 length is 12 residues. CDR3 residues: CSARQGGTEAFF. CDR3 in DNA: TGCAGCGCCCGACAGGGGGGCACTGAAGCTTTCTTT. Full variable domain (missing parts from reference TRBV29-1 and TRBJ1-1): SAVISQKPSRDICQRGTSLTIQCQVDSQVTMMFWYRQQPGQSLTLIATANQGSEATYESGFVIDKFPISRPNLTFSTLTVSNMSPEDSSIYLCSARQGGTEAFFGQGTRLTVV.

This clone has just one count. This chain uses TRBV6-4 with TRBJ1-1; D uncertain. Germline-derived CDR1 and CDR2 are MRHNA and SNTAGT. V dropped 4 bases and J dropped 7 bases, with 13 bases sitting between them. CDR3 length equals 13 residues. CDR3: CASSGTGSSEAFF. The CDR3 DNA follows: TGTGCCAGCAGTGGTACGGGAAGCAGTGAAGCTTTCTTT.

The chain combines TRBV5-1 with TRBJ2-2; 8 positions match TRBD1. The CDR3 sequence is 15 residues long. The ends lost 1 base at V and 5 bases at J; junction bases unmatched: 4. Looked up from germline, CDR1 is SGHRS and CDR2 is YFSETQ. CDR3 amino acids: CASSLWQGATGELFF. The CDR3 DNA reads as TGCGCCAGCAGCTTGTGGCAGGGGGCAACCGGGGAGCTGTTTTTT.

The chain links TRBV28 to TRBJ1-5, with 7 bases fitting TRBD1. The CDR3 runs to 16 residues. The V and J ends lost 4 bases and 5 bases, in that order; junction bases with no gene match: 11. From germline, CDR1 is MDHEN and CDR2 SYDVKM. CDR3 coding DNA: TGTGCCAGCAGTTCCGTCGGCGGACAGGAAGATCAGCCCCAGCATTTT. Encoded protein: CASSSVGGQEDQPQHF. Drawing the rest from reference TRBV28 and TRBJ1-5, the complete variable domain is DVKVTQSSRYLVKRTGEKVFLECVQDMDHENMFWYRQDPGLGLRLIYFSYDVKMKEKGDIPEGYSVSREKKERFSLILESASTNQTSMYLCASSSVGGQEDQPQHFGDGTRLSIL.

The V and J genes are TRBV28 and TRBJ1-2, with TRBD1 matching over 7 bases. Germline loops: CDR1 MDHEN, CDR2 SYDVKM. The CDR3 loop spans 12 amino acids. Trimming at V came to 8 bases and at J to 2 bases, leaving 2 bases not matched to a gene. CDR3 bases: TGTGCCAGCGGGACAGCCAACTATGGCTACACCTTC. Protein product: CASGTANYGYTF.

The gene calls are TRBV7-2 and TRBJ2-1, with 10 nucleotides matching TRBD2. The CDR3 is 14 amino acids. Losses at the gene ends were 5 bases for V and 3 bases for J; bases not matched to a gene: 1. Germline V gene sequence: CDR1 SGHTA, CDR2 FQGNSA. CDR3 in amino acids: CASSPSGSYNEQFF. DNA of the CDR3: TGTGCCAGCAGCCCTAGCGGGAGCTACAATGAGCAGTTCTTC.

CDR3 sequence: CASSTRQGNTGELFF. The CDR3, as DNA: TGTGCCAGCAGCACCAGACAGGGGAACACCGGGGAGCTGTTTTTT. J is TRBJ2-2 and V is TRBV9; 7 bases align to TRBD1. CDR1 SGDLS and CDR2 YYNGEE come from the germline V gene. This CDR3 contains 15 residues. After removal of 4 bases from V and 1 base from J, the junction contained 4 bases not matched to a gene.

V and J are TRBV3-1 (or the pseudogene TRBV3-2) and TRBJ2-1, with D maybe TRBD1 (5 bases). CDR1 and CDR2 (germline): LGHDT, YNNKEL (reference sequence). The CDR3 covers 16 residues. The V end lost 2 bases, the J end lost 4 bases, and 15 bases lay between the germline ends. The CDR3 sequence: CASSQRAQVSYNEQFF. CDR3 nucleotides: TGTGCCAGCAGCCAAAGGGCACAGGTATCATACAATGAGCAGTTCTTC.

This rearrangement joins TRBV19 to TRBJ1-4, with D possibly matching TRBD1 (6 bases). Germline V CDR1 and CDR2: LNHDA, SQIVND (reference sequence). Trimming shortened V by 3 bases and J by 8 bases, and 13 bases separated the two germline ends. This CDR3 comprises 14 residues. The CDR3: CASSIGQGPEKLFF. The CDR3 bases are TGTGCCAGTAGTATCGGGCAGGGGCCCGAAAAACTGTTTTTT.

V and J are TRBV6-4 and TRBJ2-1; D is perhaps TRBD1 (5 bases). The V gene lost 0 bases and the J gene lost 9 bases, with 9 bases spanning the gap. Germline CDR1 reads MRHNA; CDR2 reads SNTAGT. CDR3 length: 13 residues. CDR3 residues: CASSDSGVGEQFF. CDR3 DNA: TGTGCCAGCAGTGACTCAGGGGTAGGTGAGCAGTTCTTC.

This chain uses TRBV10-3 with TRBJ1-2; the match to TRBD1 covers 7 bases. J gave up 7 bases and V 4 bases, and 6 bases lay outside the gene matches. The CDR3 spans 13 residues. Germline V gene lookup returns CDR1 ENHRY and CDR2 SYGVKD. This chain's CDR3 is CAISGGDRGGYTF. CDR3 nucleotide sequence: TGTGCCATCAGTGGGGGGGACAGAGGTGGCTACACCTTC.

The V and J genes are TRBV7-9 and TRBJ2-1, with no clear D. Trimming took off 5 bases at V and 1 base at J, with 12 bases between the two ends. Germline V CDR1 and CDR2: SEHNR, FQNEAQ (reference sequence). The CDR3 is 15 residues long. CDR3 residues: CASSGGGRSYNEQFF. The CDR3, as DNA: TGTGCCAGCAGCGGCGGTGGTAGATCCTACAATGAGCAGTTCTTC. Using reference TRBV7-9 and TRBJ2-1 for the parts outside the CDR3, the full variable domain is DTGVSQNPRHKITKRGQNVTFRCDPISEHNRLYWYRQTLGQGPEFLTYFQNEAQLEKSRLLSDRFSAERPKGSFSTLEIQRTEQGDSAMYLCASSGGGRSYNEQFFGPGTRLTVL.

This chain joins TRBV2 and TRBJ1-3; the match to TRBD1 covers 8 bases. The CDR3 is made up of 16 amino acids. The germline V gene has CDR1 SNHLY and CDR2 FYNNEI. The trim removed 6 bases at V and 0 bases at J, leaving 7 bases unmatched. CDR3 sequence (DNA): TGTGCCAGCAGCCCACAGGGGGGCCTCTCTGGAAACACCATATATTTT. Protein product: CASSPQGGLSGNTIYF.

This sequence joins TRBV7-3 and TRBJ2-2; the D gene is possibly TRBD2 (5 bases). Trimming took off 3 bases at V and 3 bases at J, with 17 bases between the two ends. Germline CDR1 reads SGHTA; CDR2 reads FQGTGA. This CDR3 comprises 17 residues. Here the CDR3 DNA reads TGTGCCAGCAGCTTGGGCACGTACGGGGTTGACACCGGGGAGCTGTTTTTT. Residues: CASSLGTYGVDTGELFF.

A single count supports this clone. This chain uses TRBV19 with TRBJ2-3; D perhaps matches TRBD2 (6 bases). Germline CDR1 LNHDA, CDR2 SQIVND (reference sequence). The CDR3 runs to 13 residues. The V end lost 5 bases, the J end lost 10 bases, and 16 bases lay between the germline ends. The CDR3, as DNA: TGTGCCAGTAGTCTCGGGGGAGGTGGTGCGCAGTATTTT. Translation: CASSLGGGGAQYF.

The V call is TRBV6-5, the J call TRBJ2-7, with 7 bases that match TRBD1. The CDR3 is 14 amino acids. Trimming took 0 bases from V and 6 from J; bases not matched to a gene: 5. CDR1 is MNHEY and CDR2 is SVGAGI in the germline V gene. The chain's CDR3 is CASSYSQGIREQYF. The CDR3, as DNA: TGTGCCAGCAGTTACTCACAGGGGATACGCGAGCAGTACTTC.

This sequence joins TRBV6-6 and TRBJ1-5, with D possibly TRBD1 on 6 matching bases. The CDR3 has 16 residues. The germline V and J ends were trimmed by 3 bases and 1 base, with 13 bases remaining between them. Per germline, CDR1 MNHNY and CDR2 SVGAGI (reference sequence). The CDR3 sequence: CASSYPQGTSNQPQHF. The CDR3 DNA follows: TGTGCCAGCAGTTATCCGCAGGGGACCAGCAATCAGCCCCAGCATTTT.

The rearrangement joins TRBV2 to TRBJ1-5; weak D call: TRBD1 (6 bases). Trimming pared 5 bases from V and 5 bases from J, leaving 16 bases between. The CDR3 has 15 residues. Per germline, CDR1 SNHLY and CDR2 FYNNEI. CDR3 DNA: TGTGCCAGCAGTTTAGCCTTGACAGGAGATCAGCCCCAGCATTTT. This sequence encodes CASSLALTGDQPQHF.

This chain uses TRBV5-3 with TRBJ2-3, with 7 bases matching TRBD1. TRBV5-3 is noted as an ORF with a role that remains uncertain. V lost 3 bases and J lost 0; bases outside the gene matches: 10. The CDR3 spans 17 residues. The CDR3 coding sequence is TGTGCCAGAAGCTCTCGAGGACAGGAATTCAGCACAGATACGCAGTATTTT. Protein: CARSSRGQEFSTDTQYF.

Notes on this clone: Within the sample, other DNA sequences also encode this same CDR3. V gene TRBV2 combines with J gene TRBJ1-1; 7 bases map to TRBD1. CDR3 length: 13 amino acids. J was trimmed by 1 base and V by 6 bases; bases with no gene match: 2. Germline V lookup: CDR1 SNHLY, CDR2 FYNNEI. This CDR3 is CASRGQPNTEAFF. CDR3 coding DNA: TGTGCCAGCAGGGGACAGCCGAACACTGAAGCTTTCTTT.

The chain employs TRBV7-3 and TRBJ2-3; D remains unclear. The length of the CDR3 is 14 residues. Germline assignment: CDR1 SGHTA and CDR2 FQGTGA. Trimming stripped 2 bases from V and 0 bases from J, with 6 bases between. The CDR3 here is CASSLAQSTDTQYF. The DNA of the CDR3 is TGTGCCAGCAGCTTAGCACAGAGCACAGATACGCAGTATTTT.

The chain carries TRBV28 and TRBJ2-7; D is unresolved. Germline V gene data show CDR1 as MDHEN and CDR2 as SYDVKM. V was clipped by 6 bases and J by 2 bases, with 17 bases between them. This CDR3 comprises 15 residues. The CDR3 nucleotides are TGTGCCAGCAGCTTACCGGCGACATCAACCTACGAGCAGTACTTC. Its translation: CASSLPATSTYEQYF.

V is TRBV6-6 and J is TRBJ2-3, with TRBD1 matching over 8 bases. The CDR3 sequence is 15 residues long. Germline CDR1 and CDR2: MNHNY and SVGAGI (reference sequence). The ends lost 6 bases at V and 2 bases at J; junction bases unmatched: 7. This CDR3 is CASRGTGNPTDTQYF. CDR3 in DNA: TGTGCCAGCAGGGGGACAGGCAACCCCACAGATACGCAGTATTTT.

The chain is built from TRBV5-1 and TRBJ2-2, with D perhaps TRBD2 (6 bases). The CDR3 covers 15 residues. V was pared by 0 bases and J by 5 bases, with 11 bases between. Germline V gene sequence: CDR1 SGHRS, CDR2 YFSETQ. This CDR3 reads CASSLAGSGTGELFF. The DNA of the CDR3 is TGCGCCAGCAGCTTGGCCGGGAGCGGGACCGGGGAGCTGTTTTTT.

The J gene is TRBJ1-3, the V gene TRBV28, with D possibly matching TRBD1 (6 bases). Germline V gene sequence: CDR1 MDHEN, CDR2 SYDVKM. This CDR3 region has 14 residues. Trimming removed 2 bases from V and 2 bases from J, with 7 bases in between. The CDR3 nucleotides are TGTGCCAGCAGTTTACAGGGGACTGGAAACACCATATATTTT. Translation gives CASSLQGTGNTIYF. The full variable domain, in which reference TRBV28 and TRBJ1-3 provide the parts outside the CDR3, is DVKVTQSSRYLVKRTGEKVFLECVQDMDHENMFWYRQDPGLGLRLIYFSYDVKMKEKGDIPEGYSVSREKKERFSLILESASTNQTSMYLCASSLQGTGNTIYFGEGSWLTVV.

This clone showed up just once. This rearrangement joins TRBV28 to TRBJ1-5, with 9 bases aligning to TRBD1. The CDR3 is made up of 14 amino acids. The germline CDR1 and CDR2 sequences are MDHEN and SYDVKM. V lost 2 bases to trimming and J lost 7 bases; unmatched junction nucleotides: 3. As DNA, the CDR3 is TGTGCCAGCAGTTTAGGGACAGGGTGGCAGCCCCAGCATTTT. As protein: CASSLGTGWQPQHF. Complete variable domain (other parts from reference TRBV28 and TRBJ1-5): DVKVTQSSRYLVKRTGEKVFLECVQDMDHENMFWYRQDPGLGLRLIYFSYDVKMKEKGDIPEGYSVSREKKERFSLILESASTNQTSMYLCASSLGTGWQPQHFGDGTRLSIL.

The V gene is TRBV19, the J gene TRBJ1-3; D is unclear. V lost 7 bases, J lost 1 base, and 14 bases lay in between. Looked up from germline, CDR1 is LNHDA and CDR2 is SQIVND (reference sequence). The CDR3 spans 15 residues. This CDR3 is CASTPRVKSGNTIYF. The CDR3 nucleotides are TGTGCCAGTACCCCGAGGGTTAAATCTGGAAACACCATATATTTT.